The clone carrying this T cell receptor beta chain was seen a handful of times. The antigen remains unidentified. Time point meaning: blood 2 weeks post-SBRT. The treatment is: 15 Gy SBRT to primary tumor, nephrectomy 4 weeks later. This CDR3 comprises 19 residues. The germline V gene encodes CDR1 SEHNR and CDR2 FQNEAQ (reference sequence). V lost 5 bases, J lost 1 base, and 26 bases lay in between. The data stem from a study of radiation and T cells in renal cell carcinoma. Findings of the study overall: In blood, top tumor clones expanded by 2 weeks, shrinking by 4.

Here immunoSEQ multiplex PCR was the method, and the copy in TCRdb shows in-frame clones only, minus some. Counted here are about 120,000 clones, approximately 85% occurring once; the ten biggest clones make up approximately 5%. The genes are TRBV7-9 and TRBJ1-2; D gene uncertain. This receptor was obtained from a man aged 50 or older with renal cell carcinoma. The input for sequencing was blood, taken from a patient whose treatment included radiotherapy and nephrectomy. CDR3 DNA sequence: TGTGCCAGCAGCGGGCGTCGCGGCGGGGAAAGAACATTTAACTATGGCTACACCTTC. It specifies CASSGRRGGERTFNYGYTF.